This TCR beta chain originates from a study of cytomegalovirus exposure and HLA in healthy donors. Study-wide context: In a later analysis, the 120 or so validation repertoires were reported to have used the same platform as the 600 to 800 first-cohort repertoires.

Germline V gene sequence: CDR1 SEHNR, CDR2 FQNEAQ (reference sequence). This CDR3 has 15 residues. V shed 5 bases, J shed 0 bases, and the junction held 5 bases outside the gene matches. Libraries were prepared by immunoSEQ multiplex PCR; TCRdb keeps only in-frame clonotypes and omits some of them. The data hold about 150,000 clones, with approximately 86% observed a single time. Notes on this clone: Its antigen is still unknown.

Study-wide results and limits: In a later analysis, first-cohort TCR clusters were found to tend to co-occur in the 95 to 150 validation repertoires. Most observed TCR sequences were rare, whereas some public TCRs were detected in many donors. Cytomegalovirus association was listed for 150 or so TCR beta chains.

The sequencing input was PBMCs. The TCR originated in a young man in good health and CMV-seropositive. The rearrangement uses TRBV7-9 and TRBJ2-7; 9 bases are shared with TRBD1. The CDR3 protein is CASSQGQGFSYEQYF. CDR3 nucleotides: TGTGCCAGCAGCCAGGGACAGGGCTTCTCCTACGAGCAGTACTTC.